This T cell receptor (beta chain) appears in the sequencing data of a study of cytomegalovirus exposure and HLA in healthy donors. Findings of the study overall: Later analysis identified a missense DCLRE1C variant that was linked to TCR beta V- and J-gene trimming.

This clone was seen only once. Its antigen is undetermined. Both 60 Vbeta primers and 13 Jbeta primers went into the PCR. This table comes from immunoSEQ multiplex PCR, and its TCRdb copy is limited to in-frame clones, with some not included. This sample has about 150,000 clones, with around 67% found just once. The sample consisted of PBMCs. This clonotype was sampled from a woman in her late teens or twenties in good health and CMV-seronegative.

CDR3 residues: CASSFSGRAYNEQFF. CDR3 DNA sequence: TGTGCCAGCAGCTTCAGCGGGAGAGCCTACAATGAGCAGTTCTTC. The chain couples TRBV7-9 to TRBJ2-1; 8 bases are shared with TRBD2. CDR3 size: 15 residues. Losses at the gene ends were 3 bases for V and 2 bases for J; bases not matched to a gene: 3. Germline assignment: CDR1 SEHNR and CDR2 FQNEAQ (reference sequence).